Listed here is a single T cell receptor beta chain. Its antigen is currently unknown. This specimen comes from a study of T cell responses to AZD1222 COVID-19 vaccine. The wider study: Analysis merged second doses at about 4 or about 12 weeks. Findings and caveats of the study: Close to half of spike-specific TCRs reportedly recognize unmutated variant regions. It should be noted that donors were predominantly white British and more often female, and clonal diversity was possibly underestimated. Only a handful of AZD1222 recipients, roughly 6 in all, had baseline seropositivity.

Germline V gene sequence: CDR1 MGHRA, CDR2 YSYEKL. The CDR3 is 16 amino acids. Trimming took 3 bases from V and 5 from J; bases not matched to a gene: 6. Only in-frame clones appear in the TCRdb table, and some are missing; sequencing was by immunoSEQ multiplex PCR. The sample includes some 120,000 clones, roughly 93% of them seen just once. This specimen was peripheral blood, taken on day 0 of AZD1222 vaccination. The TCR sequence derives from an adult in good health. This chain links TRBV4-1 with TRBJ2-5, with TRBD2 matching over 13 bases. The CDR3 sequence is CASSQLGLAGVETQYF. The DNA of the CDR3 is TGCGCCAGCAGCCAGTTAGGACTAGCGGGAGTGGAGACCCAGTACTTC.